This T cell receptor (beta chain) was recovered during a study of T cells in Graves' hyperthyroidism and ophthalmopathy. The study, taken as a whole, reports: Blood also contained most expanded thyroid clonotypes above 0.001.

Amplification of TCR beta CDR3 regions used RNA as the template. The primer set for the first-round RT-PCR of the TCR CDR3 was HTBI. TCRdb processed the multiplex PCR reads anew with MiXCR; each CDR3 protein has one entry. The table lists hundreds of thousands of distinct CDR3 sequences, 20% of them singletons. There are 16 residues in the CDR3. Looked up from germline, CDR1 is ENHRY and CDR2 is SYGVKD. V trimming: 3 bases; J trimming: 2 bases; junction bases outside the gene matches: 8. This clonotype was observed many times. The target antigen is unknown. The receptor's source is a man between 35 and 55 years old with Graves' ophthalmopathy. Sequenced sample: blood. This chain uses TRBV10-3 with TRBJ2-7, with TRBD1 matching 9 bases. DNA of the CDR3: TGTGCCATCAGTGACCCGGGACAGGGCTTAACCTACGAGCAGTACTTC. It specifies CAISDPGQGLTYEQYF.